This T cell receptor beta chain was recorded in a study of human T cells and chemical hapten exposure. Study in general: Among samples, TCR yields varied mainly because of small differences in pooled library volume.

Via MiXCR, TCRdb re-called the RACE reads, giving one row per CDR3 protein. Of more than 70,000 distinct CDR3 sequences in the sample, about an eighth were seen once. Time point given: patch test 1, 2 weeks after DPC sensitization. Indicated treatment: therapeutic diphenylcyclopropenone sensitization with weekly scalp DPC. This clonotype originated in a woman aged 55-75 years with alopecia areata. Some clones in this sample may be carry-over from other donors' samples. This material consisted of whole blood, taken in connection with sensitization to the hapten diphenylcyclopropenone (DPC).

CDR3 loop: CASSQGGTQYF. The CDR3 nucleotides read TGCGCCAGCAGCCAGGGGGGTACGCAGTATTTT. This chain links TRBV4-1 with TRBJ2-3; D might be TRBD2 (6 bases). Deletions cut 3 bases from V and 8 bases from J, with 6 bases between. Germline V gene data show CDR1 as MGHRA and CDR2 as YSYEKL. This CDR3 contains 11 residues.